A selection of T cell receptor beta chains follows, all from one sample in a study of neurological immune-mediated disorders. TCRdb reprocessed the 5' RACE reads with MiXCR, giving one entry per CDR3 protein. This sample has 20,000 to 25,000 distinct CDR3 sequences, with 5.5% to 8% found just once. The sequencing sample was made of CD8+ T cells from blood. These receptors came from a man younger than 35 in good health. CDR3s include the opening cysteine and the closing phenylalanine or tryptophan. A D gene is named only where the DNA matches it firmly. Part of the rows lack a size; the others show once, few, many or a class for expanded clones.

length	size	V	J	D	CDR3	DNA
14	many	TRBV6-4	TRBJ1-1	.	CASSETGLNTEAFF	TGTGCCAGCAGTGAGACAGGTCTGAACACTGAAGCTTTCTTT
12	many	TRBV7-3	TRBJ1-1	.	CASGFVGAEAFF	TGTGCCAGCGGATTCGTGGGTGCTGAAGCTTTCTTT
13	.	TRBV19	TRBJ1-2	.	CASATGLFYGYTF	TGTGCCAGCGCGACAGGATTGTTCTATGGCTACACCTTC
14	many	TRBV27	TRBJ2-7	TRBD2	CASSFGRIPYEQYF	TGTGCCAGCAGTTTCGGGAGGATTCCCTACGAGCAGTACTTC
15	many	TRBV20-1	TRBJ2-5	TRBD2	CSARDLRLAGETQYF	TGCAGTGCTAGAGACCTTAGACTAGCCGGGGAGACCCAGTACTTC
14	many	TRBV6-6	TRBJ2-7	TRBD1	CASSHQYRGSEQYF	TGTGCCAGCAGTCACCAATACAGGGGATCCGAGCAGTACTTC
15	many	TRBV6-5	TRBJ2-2	TRBD1	CASSRQGKGAGELFF	TGTGCCAGCAGCCGACAGGGAAAGGGGGCCGGGGAGCTGTTTTTT
14	many	TRBV6-1	TRBJ1-4	TRBD1	CASRKRQGNEKLFF	TGTGCCAGCAGGAAACGACAGGGAAATGAAAAACTGTTTTTT
15	many	TRBV5-6	TRBJ2-3	.	CASSLEGGSTDTQYF	TGTGCCAGCAGCTTGGAGGGGGGGAGCACAGATACGCAGTATTTT
18	many	TRBV12-3/TRBV12-4	TRBJ1-2	.	CASSFMRLYRGGSYGYTF	TGTGCCAGCAGTTTTATGCGGCTATACCGGGGAGGCTCCTATGGCTACACCTTC
14	many	TRBV20-1	TRBJ1-3	.	CSARGWGNGNTIYF	TGCAGTGCTAGAGGATGGGGGAATGGAAACACCATATATTTT
15	many	TRBV5-1	TRBJ1-1	.	CASSWSLGVNTEAFF	TGCGCCAGCAGCTGGAGCCTAGGGGTGAACACTGAAGCTTTCTTT
12	medium-sized	TRBV5-1	TRBJ2-1	.	CASSLGGNEQFF	TGCGCCAGCAGCTTGGGGGGCAATGAGCAGTTCTTC
15	many	TRBV20-1	TRBJ2-7	.	CSARDQDVAAYEQYF	TGCAGTGCTAGGGACCAGGACGTGGCGGCCTACGAGCAGTACTTC
13	many	TRBV11-1	TRBJ2-5	.	CASAIWDEETQYF	TGTGCCAGCGCCATTTGGGACGAAGAGACCCAGTACTTC
14	many	TRBV6-5	TRBJ2-3	.	CASSYGAGTDTQYF	TGTGCCAGCAGTTACGGGGCAGGCACAGATACGCAGTATTTT
13	many	TRBV4-1	TRBJ2-3	.	CASSRDSTDTQYF	TGCGCCAGCAGCCGAGATAGCACAGATACGCAGTATTTT
14	many	TRBV6-2/TRBV6-3	TRBJ2-7	.	CASRGGDWLYEQYF	TGTGCCAGCAGAGGAGGGGACTGGTTATACGAGCAGTACTTC
13	many	TRBV11-2	TRBJ2-3	.	CASSLIQGDTQYF	TGTGCCAGCAGCCTAATACAGGGAGATACGCAGTATTTT
17	many	TRBV9	TRBJ2-2	TRBD2	CASSVGRSGGNTGELFF	TGTGCCAGCAGCGTAGGCAGAAGCGGGGGGAACACCGGGGAGCTGTTTTTT
17	many	TRBV5-5	TRBJ1-1	.	CASSTRTGWVLDTEAFF	TGTGCCAGCAGCACCAGAACGGGCTGGGTTTTGGACACTGAAGCTTTCTTT
16	many	TRBV27	TRBJ1-1	.	CASSAIWSIPNTEAFF	TGTGCCAGCAGCGCAATATGGTCGATCCCGAACACTGAAGCTTTCTTT
16	.	TRBV9	TRBJ2-1	TRBD1	CASSADGTGALNEQFF	TGTGCCAGCAGCGCCGACGGGACAGGGGCTCTCAATGAGCAGTTCTTC
14	many	TRBV19	TRBJ2-1	.	CASSIGSSYNEQFF	TGTGCCAGTAGTATCGGGAGCTCCTACAATGAGCAGTTCTTC
16	many	TRBV6-5	TRBJ1-2	.	CASSPEGEKIDYGYTF	TGTGCCAGCAGCCCAGAGGGTGAGAAGATCGACTATGGCTACACCTTC
12	few	TRBV29-1	TRBJ1-2	.	CSVEIGGDGYTF	TGCAGCGTTGAAATCGGGGGCGATGGCTACACCTTC
15	many	TRBV4-1	TRBJ2-3	.	CASSPPSGAPDTQYF	TGCGCCAGCAGCCCCCCGTCTGGGGCCCCCGATACGCAGTATTTT
18	many	TRBV27	TRBJ1-6	TRBD1	CASSLSGGRYSYNSPLHF	TGTGCCAGCAGTTTGTCAGGGGGCAGATACTCCTATAATTCACCCCTCCACTTT
16	many	TRBV9	TRBJ2-6	.	CASSVDDTAGANVLTF	TGTGCCAGCAGCGTAGATGATACGGCTGGGGCCAACGTCCTGACTTTC
17	many	TRBV11-2	TRBJ2-1	TRBD2	CASSLPGLAGSDTEQFF	TGTGCCAGCAGCTTGCCGGGACTAGCGGGGAGCGACACTGAGCAGTTCTTC
11	many	TRBV7-6	TRBJ1-1	.	CASRSNTEAFF	TGTGCCAGCAGGAGCAACACTGAAGCTTTCTTT
16	many	TRBV4-2	TRBJ1-1	.	CASSHGDLNMNTEAFF	TGTGCCAGCAGCCATGGCGACCTAAACATGAACACTGAAGCTTTCTTT
15	.	TRBV4-3	TRBJ1-4	.	CASSPLWGPNEKLFF	TGCGCCAGCAGCCCCCTATGGGGACCTAATGAAAAACTGTTTTTT
18	many	TRBV24-1	TRBJ2-3	TRBD2	CATSDPATSGFATDTQYF	TGTGCCACCAGTGATCCCGCGACTAGCGGGTTCGCAACAGATACGCAGTATTTT
15	many	TRBV10-3	TRBJ2-7	.	CAIRKTRERGGEQYF	TGTGCCATCAGGAAGACCAGGGAGAGGGGGGGGGAGCAGTACTTC
15	many	TRBV27	TRBJ2-7	TRBD1	CASSSPGQGRSEQYF	TGTGCCAGCAGTTCCCCGGGACAGGGGCGGAGCGAGCAGTACTTC
15	.	TRBV6-1	TRBJ2-1	TRBD1	CASRLTGSSYNEQFF	TGTGCCAGCAGGTTGACAGGGTCCTCCTACAATGAGCAGTTCTTC
14	many	TRBV5-1	TRBJ2-1	TRBD2	CASSPGLAGNEQFF	TGCGCCAGCAGCCCGGGACTAGCCGGCAATGAGCAGTTCTTC
17	many	TRBV7-6	TRBJ1-1	.	CASSLGPTLGRNTEAFF	TGTGCCAGCAGCTTAGGTCCGACCTTGGGCAGGAACACTGAAGCTTTCTTT
16	many	TRBV21-1	TRBJ2-5	.	CASSKGDRGHQETQYF	TGTGCCAGCAGCAAAGGGGACAGGGGACACCAAGAGACCCAGTACTTC
14	once	TRBV5-1	TRBJ1-1	TRBD1	CASSPTGWDAGAFF	TGCGCCAGCAGCCCGACAGGGTGGGACGCTGGAGCTTTCTTT
13	many	TRBV6-5	TRBJ1-5	.	CASSSGWGQPQHF	TGTGCCAGCAGCTCAGGGTGGGGTCAGCCCCAGCATTTT
16	many	TRBV7-6	TRBJ2-1	TRBD2	CASSLGSGVLYNEQFF	TGTGCCAGCAGCTTAGGCAGCGGGGTTTTATACAATGAGCAGTTCTTC
15	many	TRBV5-8	TRBJ1-5	.	CASSLTPRGDQPQHF	TGTGCCAGCAGCTTGACACCCCGGGGGGATCAGCCCCAGCATTTT
15	many	TRBV4-2	TRBJ2-7	.	CASSSGGGSSYEQYF	TGTGCCAGCAGCAGTGGGGGCGGTTCTTCCTACGAGCAGTACTTC
13	many	TRBV10-3	TRBJ2-7	.	CAISPGQSYEQYF	TGTGCCATCAGTCCAGGACAGTCCTACGAGCAGTACTTC
14	many	TRBV7-9	TRBJ2-3	.	CASSFAEITDTQYF	TGTGCCAGCAGCTTTGCAGAAATCACAGATACGCAGTATTTT
13	many	TRBV14	TRBJ2-7	.	CASSQGSGAEQYF	TGTGCCAGCAGCCAAGGTTCGGGGGCCGAGCAGTACTTC
16	many	TRBV4-1	TRBJ2-6	.	CASSQDYLSGANVLTF	TGCGCCAGCAGCCAAGACTACTTGTCTGGGGCCAACGTCCTGACTTTC
15	many	TRBV27	TRBJ1-1	TRBD1	CASSLSGTGFYEAFF	TGTGCCAGCAGTTTATCCGGGACAGGTTTTTATGAAGCTTTCTTT
16	.	TRBV18	TRBJ1-5	TRBD1	CVSSPPRQGRKQPQHF	TGTGTCAGCTCACCACCGAGACAGGGGAGAAAACAGCCCCAGCATTTT
16	many	TRBV20-1	TRBJ2-2	.	CSASSSLVLDTGELFF	TGCAGTGCTAGTAGTAGCCTTGTTTTGGACACCGGGGAGCTGTTTTTT
16	many	TRBV20-1	TRBJ1-5	.	CSARGHTGFESQPQHF	TGCAGTGCTAGAGGCCATACAGGGTTTGAAAGTCAGCCCCAGCATTTT
12	many	TRBV13	TRBJ1-2	.	CASSPMPAGYTF	TGTGCCAGCAGCCCGATGCCAGCTGGCTACACCTTC
13	many	TRBV20-1	TRBJ1-1	.	CSTRQASLAEAFF	TGCAGTACGAGACAGGCCAGTCTCGCTGAAGCTTTCTTT
15	many	TRBV7-9	TRBJ1-5	.	CASSLAGRGGQPQHF	TGTGCCAGCAGCTTAGCGGGCCGCGGGGGTCAGCCCCAGCATTTT
11	many	TRBV20-1	TRBJ2-7	.	CSARQVSEQYF	TGCAGTGCTAGACAGGTCAGCGAGCAGTACTTC